This record concerns one T cell receptor (beta chain) sequence. This sample is part of a study of CD8 T cells in Susac syndrome. Study-wide background: Patients with Susac syndrome were therapy-naive, treated with corticosteroids, or treated with intravenous immunoglobulin alone when blood was collected.

Random hexamers were used to reverse transcribe an amount of about 0.45 to 1 ug RNA. TCRdb independently ran MiXCR on the immunoSEQ multiplex PCR reads; one entry per CDR3 protein. The table has about 180,000 distinct CDR3 sequences, roughly 94% seen once. Sequencing was done on a sample of CD4+ T cells from PBMCs. The sequence was collected from a human donor with Susac syndrome.

CDR3 region: CASRPRDSQETQYF. The CDR3 DNA reads as TGTGCCAGCAGACCCCGGGACTCCCAAGAGACCCAGTACTTC. The genes are TRBV6-6 and TRBJ2-5, with D possibly being TRBD2 (6 bases). Per germline, CDR1 MNHNY and CDR2 SVGAGI (reference sequence). CDR3 length equals 14 residues. The V gene lost 6 bases and the J gene lost 1 base, with 12 bases spanning the gap.